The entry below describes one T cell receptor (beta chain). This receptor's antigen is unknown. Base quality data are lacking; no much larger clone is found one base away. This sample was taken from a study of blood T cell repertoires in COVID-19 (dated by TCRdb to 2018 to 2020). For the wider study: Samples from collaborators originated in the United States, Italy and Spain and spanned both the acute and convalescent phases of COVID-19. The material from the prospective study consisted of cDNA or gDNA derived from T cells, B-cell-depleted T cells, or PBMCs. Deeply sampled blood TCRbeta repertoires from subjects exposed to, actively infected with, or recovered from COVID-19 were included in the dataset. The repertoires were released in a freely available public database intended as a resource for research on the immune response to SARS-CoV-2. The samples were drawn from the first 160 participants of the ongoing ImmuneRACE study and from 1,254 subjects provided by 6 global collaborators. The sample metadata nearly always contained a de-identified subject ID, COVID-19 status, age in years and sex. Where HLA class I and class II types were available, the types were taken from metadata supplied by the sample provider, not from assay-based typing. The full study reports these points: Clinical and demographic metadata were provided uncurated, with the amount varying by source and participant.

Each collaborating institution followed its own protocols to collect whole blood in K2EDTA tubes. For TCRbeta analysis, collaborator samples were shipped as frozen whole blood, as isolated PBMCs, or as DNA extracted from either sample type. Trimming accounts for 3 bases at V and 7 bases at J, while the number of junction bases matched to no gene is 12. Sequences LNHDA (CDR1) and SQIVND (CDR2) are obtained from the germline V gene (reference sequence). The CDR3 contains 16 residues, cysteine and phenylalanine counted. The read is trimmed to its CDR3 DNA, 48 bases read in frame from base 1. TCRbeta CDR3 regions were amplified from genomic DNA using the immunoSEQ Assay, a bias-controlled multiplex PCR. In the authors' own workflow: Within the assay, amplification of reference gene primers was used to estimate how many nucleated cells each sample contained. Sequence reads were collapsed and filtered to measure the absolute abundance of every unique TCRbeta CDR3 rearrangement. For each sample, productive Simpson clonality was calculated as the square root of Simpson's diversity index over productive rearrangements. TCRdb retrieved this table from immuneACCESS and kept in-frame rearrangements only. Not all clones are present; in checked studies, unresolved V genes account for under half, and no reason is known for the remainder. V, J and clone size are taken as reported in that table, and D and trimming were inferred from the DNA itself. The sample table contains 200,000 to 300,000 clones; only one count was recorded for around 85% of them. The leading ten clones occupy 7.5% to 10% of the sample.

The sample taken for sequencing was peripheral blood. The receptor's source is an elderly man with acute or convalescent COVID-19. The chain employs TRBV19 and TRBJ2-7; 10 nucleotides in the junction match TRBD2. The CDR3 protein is CASSMRLAGDLGEQYF. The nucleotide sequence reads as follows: TGTGCCAGTAGTATGAGGCTAGCGGGGGACCTGGGAGAGCAGTACTTC.